One and the same sample provided the 16 T cell receptor beta chains below, sequenced in a study of identical twins. TCRdb passed the 5' RACE reads through MiXCR, listing each CDR3 protein once. This sample yields some 600,000 distinct CDR3 sequences, of which about 7.6% are seen a single time; about 1.6% belongs to the top ten. The same data also contributed to another study, on yellow fever vaccine responses in identical twins.

Sequenced sample: PBMCs. Source of these receptors: a woman under 30 in good health.

The DNA of the CDR3 is TGTGCCAGCAGCTTTACAGGGACGAAATACGAGCAGTACTTC. This gives the protein CASSFTGTKYEQYF. V usage is TRBV11-3 and J usage is TRBJ2-7; the D gene is possibly TRBD1 (6 bases). Germline V gene lookup returns CDR1 SGHNT and CDR2 YENEEA. The CDR3 has 14 amino acids. The V and J ends lost 3 bases and 4 bases respectively, with 13 bases between them.

This clonotype occurred a few times. The rearrangement links TRBV5-5 to TRBJ1-5; a weak D match, TRBD1 (5 bases). This CDR3 contains 15 residues. Per the germline V gene, CDR1 is SGHKS and CDR2 is YYEKEE (reference sequence). Trimming removed 4 bases from V and 5 bases from J, with 16 bases in between. In DNA form, the CDR3 reads TGTGCCAGCAGCCCAAACCAGGGTGTGGATCAGCCCCAGCATTTT. It codes for CASSPNQGVDQPQHF.

V is TRBV6-2 or TRBV6-3 and J is TRBJ1-2, with 11 bases matching TRBD1. CDR1 is MNHEY, CDR2 SVGEGT, per germline. There are 16 residues in the CDR3. The J segment lost 4 bases and the V segment lost 0 bases, leaving 4 bases of the junction unmatched. Here the CDR3 reads CASSYSRDRGAYGYTF. CDR3 coding DNA: TGTGCCAGCAGTTACTCTCGGGACAGGGGGGCCTATGGCTACACCTTC.

This rearrangement joins TRBV20-1 to TRBJ2-7; possible D gene TRBD1, 6 bases. Trimming took 3 bases from V and 0 from J, leaving 15 bases between them. CDR1 is DFQATT, CDR2 SNEGSKA, per germline (reference sequence). CDR3 length equals 15 residues. The CDR3 region is CSASPPGQPSYEQYV. The CDR3 DNA sequence: TGCAGTGCTAGCCCACCCGGACAGCCCTCCTACGAGCAGTACGTC.

The chain uses TRBV7-2 and TRBJ2-1, with a tentative D call TRBD2 (7 bases). The V end was cut by 3 bases, the J end by 5 bases, with 17 bases between. The germline CDR1 and CDR2 sequences are SGHTA and FQGNSA. The CDR3 runs to 16 residues. For the CDR3, the DNA is TGTGCCAGCAGCTTTGGTTGGGGGGGCGGTAACAATGAGCAGTTCTTC. Amino acid sequence: CASSFGWGGGNNEQFF.

This clonotype was picked up a small number of times. This sequence joins TRBV11-2 and TRBJ2-7; 9 bases match TRBD1. V shed 5 bases, J shed 3 bases, and the junction held 14 bases outside the gene matches. Per the germline V gene, CDR1 is SGHAT and CDR2 is FQNNGV. The CDR3 totals 17 residues. CDR3 in DNA: TGTGCCAGCAGCCTCACCTCAGCCGGGACAGGGAGCTACGAGCAGTACGTC. Its protein product is CASSLTSAGTGSYEQYV.

This clonotype came up a few times. The chain has TRBV2 and TRBJ1-2, with 7 bases aligning to TRBD1. The CDR3 has 14 residues. The germline V gene has CDR1 SNHLY and CDR2 FYNNEI. The V and J ends lost 6 bases and 8 bases, in that order; junction bases with no gene match: 12. The CDR3 nucleotides read TGTGCCAGCAGCGGGGAGGGGGCGTCTGAGGGCTACACCTTC. Encoded protein: CASSGEGASEGYTF.

This clonotype was observed at least ten times. The V and J genes are TRBV2 and TRBJ2-1, with D perhaps TRBD2 (6 bases). V was shortened by 3 bases and J by 4 bases, with 13 bases between the two germline ends. Germline V gene sequence: CDR1 SNHLY, CDR2 FYNNEI. CDR3 size: 15 residues. The CDR3 sequence: CASSDPMAGYNEQFF. In DNA, the CDR3 is TGTGCCAGCAGTGACCCCATGGCGGGATACAATGAGCAGTTCTTC.

This clonotype was seen many times. This chain connects TRBV20-1 to TRBJ2-4; 9 bases align to TRBD2. The CDR3 runs 13 residues. The V and J ends lost 6 bases and 1 base, in that order; junction bases with no gene match: 1. Germline V lookup: CDR1 DFQATT, CDR2 SNEGSKA (reference sequence). CDR3 DNA: TGCAGTGCCGCGGGAGGGGCCAAAAACATTCAGTACTTC. It codes for CSAAGGAKNIQYF.

The J gene is TRBJ2-4, the V gene TRBV5-1; no reliable D call. Germline CDR1 is SGHRS and CDR2 is YFSETQ. Trimming took 0 bases from V and 0 from J, leaving 7 bases between them. This CDR3 spans 15 amino acids. In nucleotides, the CDR3 is TGCGCCAGCAGCTTGGGGCTCACAGCCAAAAACATTCAGTACTTC. Translation gives CASSLGLTAKNIQYF.

CDR3 region: CASSVQGAGAEKLFF. The CDR3 DNA follows: TGCGCCAGCAGCGTCCAGGGGGCAGGGGCGGAAAAACTGTTTTTT. This chain joins TRBV5-1 and TRBJ1-4; 8 bases align to TRBD1. The germline CDR1 and CDR2 sequences are SGHRS and YFSETQ. This CDR3 spans 15 amino acids. With 4 bases clipped from V and 8 bases from J, the junction kept 10 bases outside the gene matches.

This clonotype was found many times. The chain joins TRBV15 to TRBJ2-7, with D perhaps matching TRBD1 (6 bases). Deletions cut 2 bases from V and 0 bases from J, with 8 bases between. Per the germline V gene, CDR1 is LNHNV and CDR2 is YYDKDF (reference sequence). The CDR3 spans 14 residues. The CDR3 nucleotides read TGTGCCACCAGCAGACAAGGGGGCTCCTACGAGCAGTACGTC. Amino acid sequence: CATSRQGGSYEQYV.

In its sample, this clonotype was seen a few times. The chain combines TRBV7-8 with TRBJ1-5; 9 positions match TRBD1. The CDR3 extends over 16 amino acids. CDR1 is SGHVS and CDR2 is FQNEAQ in the germline V gene. V lost 5 bases and J lost 4; bases outside the gene matches: 9. DNA for the CDR3: TGTGCCAGCAGCCCAGGAGACAGGGGGTGGAATCAGCCCCAGCATTTT. Residues: CASSPGDRGWNQPQHF.

The CDR3 DNA follows: TGTGCCAGCAGTTACTCGCCCCCGGGGTTTTCCGATAAGCGGGGGTTATACAATGAGCAGTTCTTC. Encoded protein: CASSYSPPGFSDKRGLYNEQFF. The V call is TRBV6-2 or TRBV6-3, the J call TRBJ2-1, with 8 bases matching TRBD2. The CDR3 length is 22 residues. With V trimmed by 0 bases and J by 4 bases, 23 bases remained unmatched. Germline V CDR1 and CDR2: MNHEY, SVGEGT.

The chain has TRBV6-1 and TRBJ2-1, with 14 nucleotides matching TRBD2. This CDR3 contains 15 residues. CDR1 MNHNS and CDR2 SASEGT come from the germline V gene. Trimming removed 4 bases from V and 10 bases from J; junction bases left unmatched: 6. The CDR3 here is CASSAGTSGRKEQFF. The CDR3 nucleotides are TGTGCCAGCAGTGCTGGGACTAGCGGGAGAAAAGAGCAGTTCTTC.

This clonotype was detected a few times. The chain is built from TRBV9 and TRBJ1-1, with 10 nucleotides matching TRBD1. Trimming at V came to 6 bases and at J to 1 base, leaving 6 bases not matched to a gene. The CDR3 is 15 amino acids. Germline CDR1 is SGDLS and CDR2 is YYNGEE. The CDR3 nucleotides are TGTGCCAGCAACAGACAGGGGGCGGAGAACACTGAAGCTTTCTTT. It is translated as CASNRQGAENTEAFF. Supplemented by reference TRBV9 and TRBJ1-1, the full variable domain reads DSGVTQTPKHLITATGQRVTLRCSPRSGDLSVYWYQQSLDQGLQFLIQYYNGEERAKGNILERFSAQQFPDLHSELNLSSLELGDSALYFCASNRQGAENTEAFFGQGTRLTVV.